This T cell receptor (beta chain) was obtained from a study of T cell responses to AZD1222 COVID-19 vaccine. The table came from immunoSEQ multiplex PCR; TCRdb's copy has only in-frame clones and leaves some out. The table includes under 100,000 clones, roughly 85% detected once. CDR1 SGHTA and CDR2 FQGNSA come from the germline V gene. Trimming took 4 bases from V and 6 from J, leaving 12 bases between them. The CDR3 sequence is 13 residues long. This clonotype originated in an adult who received the AZD1222 COVID-19 vaccine. Specimen: peripheral blood, collected 28 days after the second AZD1222 dose. The gene calls are TRBV7-2 and TRBJ1-2, with D maybe TRBD1 (5 bases). This CDR3 reads CASSSGQGHGYTF. The CDR3 DNA follows: TGTGCCAGCAGCTCCGGGCAGGGTCATGGCTACACCTTC. Based on the CDR3 plus reference TRBV7-2 and TRBJ1-2, the full variable domain is GAGVSQSPSNKVTEKGKDVELRCDPISGHTALYWYRQSLGQGLEFLIYFQGNSAPDKSGLPSDRFSAERTGGSVSTLTIQRTQQEDSAVYLCASSSGQGHGYTFGSGTRLTVV.